This T cell receptor beta chain was sequenced during a study of OX40 agonist ivuxolimab in advanced cancers. Study at large: Cohort: around 86% men, mean age around 60, aged roughly 23 to 90. One hepatocellular carcinoma and a couple of cutaneous melanoma patients partially responded.

With 4 bases removed from V and 0 bases from J, the gap between germline ends came to 31 bases. CDR3 length equals 22 residues. The germline CDR1 and CDR2 sequences are SNHLY and FYNNEI. Patients were excluded for autoimmune disease history or systemic immunosuppression. Overall study findings and caveats: The authors also found low normalized T-cell clonal expansion in some nonresponders.

Concerning this clone: The antigen is undetermined.

Only in-frame clones appear in the TCRdb table, and some are missing; sequencing was by immunoSEQ multiplex PCR. The data show around 15,000 clones, roughly 92% seen once. This rearrangement joins TRBV2 to TRBJ2-4, with a weak D call TRBD1 (6 bases). This TCR was sampled from an adult with an advanced solid tumor such as melanoma, head and neck, liver or kidney cancer. The sequencing here drew on CD4+ or CD8+ T cells sorted from blood, taken in a trial of the OX40 agonist ivuxolimab. The DNA of the CDR3 is TGTGCCAGCAGTGCGGTTATTGGGGGCGGCAGGGATGGACCGCTAGCCAAAAACATTCAGTACTTC. It yields the protein CASSAVIGGGRDGPLAKNIQYF.